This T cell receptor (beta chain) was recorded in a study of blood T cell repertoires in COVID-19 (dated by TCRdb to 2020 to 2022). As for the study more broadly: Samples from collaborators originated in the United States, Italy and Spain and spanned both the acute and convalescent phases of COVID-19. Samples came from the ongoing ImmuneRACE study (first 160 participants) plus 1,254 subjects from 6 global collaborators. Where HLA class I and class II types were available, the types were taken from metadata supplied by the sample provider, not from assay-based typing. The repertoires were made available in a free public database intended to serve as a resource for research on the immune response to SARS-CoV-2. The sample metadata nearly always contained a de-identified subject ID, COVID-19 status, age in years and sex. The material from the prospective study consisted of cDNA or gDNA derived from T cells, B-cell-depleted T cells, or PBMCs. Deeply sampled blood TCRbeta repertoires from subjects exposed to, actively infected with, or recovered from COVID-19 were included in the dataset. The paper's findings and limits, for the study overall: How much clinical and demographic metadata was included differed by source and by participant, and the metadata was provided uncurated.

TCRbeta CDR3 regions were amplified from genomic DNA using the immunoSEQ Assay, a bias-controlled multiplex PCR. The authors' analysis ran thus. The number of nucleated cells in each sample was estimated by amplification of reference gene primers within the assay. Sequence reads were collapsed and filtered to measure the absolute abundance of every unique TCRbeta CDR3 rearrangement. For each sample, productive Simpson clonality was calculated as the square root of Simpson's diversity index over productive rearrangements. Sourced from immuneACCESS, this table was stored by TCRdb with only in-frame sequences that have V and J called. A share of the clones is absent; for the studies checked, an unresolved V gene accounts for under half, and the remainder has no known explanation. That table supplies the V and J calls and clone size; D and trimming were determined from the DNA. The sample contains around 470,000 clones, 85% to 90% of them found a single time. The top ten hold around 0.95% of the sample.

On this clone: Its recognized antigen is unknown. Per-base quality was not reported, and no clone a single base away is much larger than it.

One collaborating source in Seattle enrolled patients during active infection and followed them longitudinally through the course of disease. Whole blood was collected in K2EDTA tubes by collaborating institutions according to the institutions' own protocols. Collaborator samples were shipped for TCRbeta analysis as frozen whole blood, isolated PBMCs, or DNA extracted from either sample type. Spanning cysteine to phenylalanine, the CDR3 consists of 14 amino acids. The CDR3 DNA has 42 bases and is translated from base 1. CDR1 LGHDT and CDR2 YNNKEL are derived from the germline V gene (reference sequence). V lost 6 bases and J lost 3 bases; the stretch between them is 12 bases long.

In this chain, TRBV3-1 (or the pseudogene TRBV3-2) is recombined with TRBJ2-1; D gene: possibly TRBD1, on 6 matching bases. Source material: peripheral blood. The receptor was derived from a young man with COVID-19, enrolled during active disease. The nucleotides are TGTGCCAGCAGAAGTAGGGACAACTACAATGAGCAGTTCTTC. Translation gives CASRSRDNYNEQFF.